This T cell receptor (beta chain) is from a study of shared clonotypes between healthy human individuals. Overall study: Aged 18 to 49, the donors were a couple of women and a few men.

On sorted subsets, replicate PCRs used about 200 ng DNA, or 25,000 to 35,000 T cell genomes. Method: immunoSEQ multiplex PCR; TCRdb's copy keeps in-frame clones and lacks some. This table has just over 2,000,000 clones, 85% to 95% appearing once. Cells designated naive CD8 were CD45RO-negative and were positively selected for CCR7, with terminally differentiated effector memory CD45RA+ cells excluded. The donor cohort consisted entirely of Caucasian adults residing in Nashville, Tennessee. Germline V CDR1 and CDR2: MNHEY, SMNVEV (reference sequence). Trimming took off 6 bases at V and 6 bases at J, with 18 bases between the two ends. CDR3 length: 14 amino acids. Study-wide results and caveats: The authors sampled blood alone, and tissue repertoires likely differ.

On this clone: The antigen is unknown.

This receptor was identified in a man aged 18 to 35 in good health. The rearrangement links TRBV27 to TRBJ2-7; D ambiguous. Sequenced sample: naive CD8+ T cells sorted from blood. The CDR3 spells CASSPVGLSTEQYF. The CDR3, as DNA: TGTGCCAGCAGCCCCGTCGGGTTGTCTACCGAGCAGTACTTC.